The 5 T cell receptor beta chains presented below share a single source sample, sequenced in a study of T cells in Graves' hyperthyroidism and ophthalmopathy. TCR beta CDR3 region amplification was performed from RNA transcripts. A set of HTBI primers served as the primers for a first-round RT-PCR of the TCR CDR3. Via MiXCR, TCRdb re-called the multiplex PCR reads, giving one row per CDR3 protein. The sample records 380,000 or so distinct CDR3 sequences, approximately 15% being singletons. The sample comprised blood. The receptors here all came from a woman aged 25 to 39 with Graves' hyperthyroidism.

V gene TRBV19 combines with J gene TRBJ1-2, with D possibly being TRBD1 (5 bases). CDR1 and CDR2 from the germline V gene are LNHDA and SQIVND (reference sequence). V lost 5 bases, J lost 2 bases, and 21 bases lay in between. The CDR3 has 17 residues. The CDR3 coding sequence is TGTGCCAGTAGTTTGGGGCGATCTGGCGATAAGAACTATGGCTACACCTTC. Translated, it gives CASSLGRSGDKNYGYTF.

This clonotype has a count of ten or more. This chain links TRBV12-3 or TRBV12-4 with TRBJ1-3; D not certain. V was shortened by 6 bases and J by 10 bases, with 7 bases between the two germline ends. The CDR3 is 10 amino acids. In nucleotides, the CDR3 is TGTGCCAGCAGCCTCCGGACCATATATTTT. Translating it yields CASSLRTIYF.

This clonotype appeared a few times. The CDR3 nucleotides are TGTGCCAGCATGACAGGCTCCTACAATGAGCAGTTCTTC. Its translation is CASMTGSYNEQFF. V and J are TRBV6-1 and TRBJ2-1, with a weak D call TRBD1 (6 bases). Germline assignment: CDR1 MNHNS and CDR2 SASEGT. This CDR3 has 13 amino acids. Trimming removed 7 bases from V and 0 bases from J, with 7 bases in between.

This chain uses TRBV30 with TRBJ2-1, with D tentatively TRBD1 or TRBD2 (6 bases each). The V end was cut by 3 bases, the J end by 0 bases, with 12 bases between. This CDR3 has 15 amino acids. Germline CDR1 is GTSNPN and CDR2 is SVGIG (reference sequence). CDR3 nucleotides: TGTGCCTGGAGCGGGGGCGGAAGCTCCTACAATGAGCAGTTCTTC. Its translation is CAWSGGGSSYNEQFF.

Regarding this clonotype: With a much larger clone just one base away, this may be a read error. CDR3 nucleotide sequence: TGTGCCAGCAGCTTACAACCGGTCCAAGAGCCCCAGTACTTC. It specifies CASSLQPVQEPQYF. The chain carries TRBV11-2 and TRBJ2-5; D gene ambiguous. This CDR3 has 14 residues. The germline V gene encodes CDR1 SGHAT and CDR2 FQNNGV.